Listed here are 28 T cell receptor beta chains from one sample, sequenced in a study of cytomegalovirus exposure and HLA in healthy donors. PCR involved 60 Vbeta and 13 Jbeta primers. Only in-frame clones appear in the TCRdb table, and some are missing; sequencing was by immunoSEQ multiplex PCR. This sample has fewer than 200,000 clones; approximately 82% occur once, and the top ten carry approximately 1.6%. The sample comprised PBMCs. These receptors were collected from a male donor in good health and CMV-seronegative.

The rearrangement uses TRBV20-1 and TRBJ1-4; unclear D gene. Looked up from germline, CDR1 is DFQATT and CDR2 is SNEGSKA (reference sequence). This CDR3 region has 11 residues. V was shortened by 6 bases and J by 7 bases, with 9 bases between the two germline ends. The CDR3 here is CSATGSEKLFF. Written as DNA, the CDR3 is TGCAGTGCGACGGGATCTGAAAAACTGTTTTTT.

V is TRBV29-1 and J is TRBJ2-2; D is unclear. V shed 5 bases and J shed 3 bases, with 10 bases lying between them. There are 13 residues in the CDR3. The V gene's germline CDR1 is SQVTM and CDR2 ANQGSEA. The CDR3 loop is CSVTTVDTGELFF. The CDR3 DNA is TGCAGCGTTACCACAGTCGACACCGGGGAGCTGTTTTTT.

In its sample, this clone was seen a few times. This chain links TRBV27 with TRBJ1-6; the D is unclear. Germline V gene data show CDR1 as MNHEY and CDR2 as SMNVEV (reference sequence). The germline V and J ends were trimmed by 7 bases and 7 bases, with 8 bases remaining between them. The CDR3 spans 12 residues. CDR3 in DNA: TGTGCCAGCATGAGAGGGAATTCACCCCTCCACTTT. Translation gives CASMRGNSPLHF.

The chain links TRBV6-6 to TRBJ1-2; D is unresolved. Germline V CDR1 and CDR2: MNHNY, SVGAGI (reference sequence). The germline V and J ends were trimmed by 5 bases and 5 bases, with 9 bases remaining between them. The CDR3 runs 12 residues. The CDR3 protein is CASSEAGYGYTF. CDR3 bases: TGTGCCAGCAGTGAGGCGGGATATGGCTACACCTTC.

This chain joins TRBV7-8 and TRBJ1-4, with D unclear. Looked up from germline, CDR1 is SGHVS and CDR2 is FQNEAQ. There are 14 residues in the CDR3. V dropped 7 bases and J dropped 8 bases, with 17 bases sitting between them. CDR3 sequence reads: CASTPLGGDEKLFF. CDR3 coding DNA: TGTGCCAGCACCCCGTTAGGAGGCGACGAAAAACTGTTTTTT.

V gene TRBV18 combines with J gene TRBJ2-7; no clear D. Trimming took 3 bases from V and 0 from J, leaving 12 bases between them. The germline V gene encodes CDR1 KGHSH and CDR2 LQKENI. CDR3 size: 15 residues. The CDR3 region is CASSPGAGNSYEQYF. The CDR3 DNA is TGTGCCAGCTCACCCGGCGCAGGAAACTCCTACGAGCAGTACTTC.

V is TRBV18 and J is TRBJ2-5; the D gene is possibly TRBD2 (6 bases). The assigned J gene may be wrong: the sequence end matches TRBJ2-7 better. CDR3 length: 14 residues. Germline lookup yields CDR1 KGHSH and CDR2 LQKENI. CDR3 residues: CASSPDVRTTEQYF. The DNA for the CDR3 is TGTGCCAGCTCACCCGACGTACGGACTACCGAGCAGTACTTC.

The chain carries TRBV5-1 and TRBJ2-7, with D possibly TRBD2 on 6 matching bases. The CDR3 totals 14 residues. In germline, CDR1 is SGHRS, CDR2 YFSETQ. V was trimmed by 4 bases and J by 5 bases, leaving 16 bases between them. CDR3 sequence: CASSAGPFRDEQYF. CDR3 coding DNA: TGCGCCAGCAGCGCGGGACCCTTTCGGGACGAGCAGTACTTC.

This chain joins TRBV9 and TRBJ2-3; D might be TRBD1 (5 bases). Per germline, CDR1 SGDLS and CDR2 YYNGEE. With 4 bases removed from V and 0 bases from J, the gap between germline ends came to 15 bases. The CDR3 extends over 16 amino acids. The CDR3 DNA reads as TGTGCCAGCAGCCCTCGACAGATGATCAGCACAGATACGCAGTATTTT. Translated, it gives CASSPRQMISTDTQYF.

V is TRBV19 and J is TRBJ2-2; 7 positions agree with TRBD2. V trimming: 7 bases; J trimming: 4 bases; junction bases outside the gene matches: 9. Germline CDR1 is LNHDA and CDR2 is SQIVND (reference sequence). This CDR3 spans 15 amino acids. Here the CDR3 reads CASTIMASGTGELFF. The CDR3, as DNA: TGTGCCAGTACTATTATGGCTAGCGGCACCGGGGAGCTGTTTTTT.

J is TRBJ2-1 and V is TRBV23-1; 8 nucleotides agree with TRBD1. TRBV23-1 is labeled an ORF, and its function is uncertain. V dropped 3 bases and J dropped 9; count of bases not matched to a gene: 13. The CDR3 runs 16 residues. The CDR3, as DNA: TGCGCCAGCAGTCACCAGGGGACAGGTAGGGGCGGTGAGCAGTTCTTC. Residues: CASSHQGTGRGGEQFF.

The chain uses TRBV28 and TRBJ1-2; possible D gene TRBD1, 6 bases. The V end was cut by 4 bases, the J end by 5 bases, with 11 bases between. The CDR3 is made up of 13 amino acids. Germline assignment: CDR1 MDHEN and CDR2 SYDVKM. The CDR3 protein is CASSSEGVYGYTF. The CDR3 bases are TGTGCCAGCAGTTCCGAGGGGGTGTATGGCTACACCTTC.

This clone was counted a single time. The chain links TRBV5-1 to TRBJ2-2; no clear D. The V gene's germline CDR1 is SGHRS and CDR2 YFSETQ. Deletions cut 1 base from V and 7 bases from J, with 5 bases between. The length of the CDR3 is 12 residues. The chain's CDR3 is CASSLSGGELFF. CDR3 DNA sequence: TGCGCCAGCAGCTTGTCCGGCGGGGAGCTGTTTTTT.

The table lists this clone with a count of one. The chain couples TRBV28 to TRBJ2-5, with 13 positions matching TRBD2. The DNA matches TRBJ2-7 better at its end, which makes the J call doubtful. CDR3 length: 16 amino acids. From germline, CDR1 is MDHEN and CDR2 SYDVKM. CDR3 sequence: CASTETGTSGAYEQYF. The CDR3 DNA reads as TGTGCCAGCACGGAAACCGGGACTAGCGGGGCCTACGAGCAGTACTTC.

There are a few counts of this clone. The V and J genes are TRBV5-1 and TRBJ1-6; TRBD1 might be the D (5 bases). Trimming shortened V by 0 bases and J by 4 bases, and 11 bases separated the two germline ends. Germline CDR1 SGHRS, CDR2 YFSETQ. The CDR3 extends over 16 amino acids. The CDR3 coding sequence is TGCGCCAGCAGCTTGGCGGGGACTAGGTATAATTCACCCCTCCACTTT. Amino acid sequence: CASSLAGTRYNSPLHF.

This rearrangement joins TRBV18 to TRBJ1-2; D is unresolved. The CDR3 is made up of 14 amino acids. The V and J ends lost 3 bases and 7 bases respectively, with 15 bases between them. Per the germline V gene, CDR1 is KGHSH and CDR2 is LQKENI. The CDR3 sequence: CASSPPGSSGGYTF. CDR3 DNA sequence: TGTGCCAGCTCACCGCCAGGATCGTCTGGTGGCTACACCTTC.

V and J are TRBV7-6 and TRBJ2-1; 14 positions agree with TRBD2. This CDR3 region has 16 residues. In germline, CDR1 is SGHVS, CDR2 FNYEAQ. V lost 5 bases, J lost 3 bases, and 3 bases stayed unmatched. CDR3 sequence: CASSRTSGGSYNEQFF. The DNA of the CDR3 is TGTGCCAGCAGCCGGACTAGCGGGGGGAGCTACAATGAGCAGTTCTTC.

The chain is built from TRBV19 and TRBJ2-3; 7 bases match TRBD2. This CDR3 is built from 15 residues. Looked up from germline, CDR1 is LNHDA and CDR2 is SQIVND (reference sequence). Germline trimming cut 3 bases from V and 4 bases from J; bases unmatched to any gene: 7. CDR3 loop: CASSIPRGVADTQYF. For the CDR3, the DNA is TGTGCCAGTAGTATCCCCCGGGGGGTGGCAGATACGCAGTATTTT.

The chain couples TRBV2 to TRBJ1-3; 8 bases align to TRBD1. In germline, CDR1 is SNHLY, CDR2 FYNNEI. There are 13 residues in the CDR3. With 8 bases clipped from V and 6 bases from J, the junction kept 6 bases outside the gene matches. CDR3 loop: CASAPDRENTIYF. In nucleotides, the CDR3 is TGTGCCAGCGCCCCGGACAGGGAAAACACCATATATTTT.

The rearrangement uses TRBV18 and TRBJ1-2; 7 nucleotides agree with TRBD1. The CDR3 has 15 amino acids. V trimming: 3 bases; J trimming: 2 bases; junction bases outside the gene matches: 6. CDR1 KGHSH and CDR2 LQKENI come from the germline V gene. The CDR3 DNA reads TGTGCCAGCTCACCCTCCGGGACAGACAACTATGGCTACACCTTC. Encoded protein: CASSPSGTDNYGYTF. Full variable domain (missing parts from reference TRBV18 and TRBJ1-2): NAGVMQNPRHLVRRRGQEARLRCSPMKGHSHVYWYRQLPEEGLKFMVYLQKENIIDESGMPKERFSAEFPKEGPSILRIQQVVRGDSAAYFCASSPSGTDNYGYTFGSGTRLTVV.

The CDR3 spells CASSLIAGAVTQYF. CDR3 sequence (DNA): TGTGCCAGCAGCTTAATTGCGGGAGCAGTGACCCAGTACTTC. This chain joins TRBV7-2 and TRBJ2-5; TRBD2 agrees at 7 bases. From germline, CDR1 is SGHTA and CDR2 FQGNSA. CDR3 length: 14 residues. V shed 2 bases, J shed 7 bases, and the junction held 7 bases outside the gene matches.

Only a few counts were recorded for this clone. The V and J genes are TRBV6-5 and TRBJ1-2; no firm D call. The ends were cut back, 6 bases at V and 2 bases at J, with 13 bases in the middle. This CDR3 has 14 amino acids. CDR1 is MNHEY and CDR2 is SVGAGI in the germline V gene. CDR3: CASRSPGGNYGYTF. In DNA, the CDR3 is TGTGCCAGCAGGTCCCCCGGAGGCAACTATGGCTACACCTTC.

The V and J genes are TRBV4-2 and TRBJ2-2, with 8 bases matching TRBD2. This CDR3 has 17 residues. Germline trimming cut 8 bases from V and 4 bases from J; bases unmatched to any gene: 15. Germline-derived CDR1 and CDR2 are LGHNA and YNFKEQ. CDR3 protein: CASEAKGTSGSTGELFF. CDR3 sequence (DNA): TGTGCCAGCGAAGCCAAGGGTACTAGCGGAAGCACCGGGGAGCTGTTTTTT.

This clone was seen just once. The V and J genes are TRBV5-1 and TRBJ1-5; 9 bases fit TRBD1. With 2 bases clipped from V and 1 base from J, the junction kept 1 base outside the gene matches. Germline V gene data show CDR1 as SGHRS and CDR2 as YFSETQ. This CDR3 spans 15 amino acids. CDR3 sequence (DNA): TGCGCCAGCAGCTTCGACAGGGGGAGCAATCAGCCCCAGCATTTT. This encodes CASSFDRGSNQPQHF.

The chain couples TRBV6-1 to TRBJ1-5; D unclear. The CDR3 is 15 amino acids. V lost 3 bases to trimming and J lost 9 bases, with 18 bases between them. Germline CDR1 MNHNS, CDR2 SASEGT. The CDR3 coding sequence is TGTGCCAGCAGTGATGCCCGGACGGGTCGGGGGCCCCAGCATTTT. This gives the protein CASSDARTGRGPQHF.

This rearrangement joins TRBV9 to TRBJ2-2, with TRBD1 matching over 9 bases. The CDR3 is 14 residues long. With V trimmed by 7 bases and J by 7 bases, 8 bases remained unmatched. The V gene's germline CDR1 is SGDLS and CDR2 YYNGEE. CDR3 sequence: CASSRQGGGGELFF. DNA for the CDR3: TGTGCCAGCTCCCGACAGGGGGGAGGCGGGGAGCTGTTTTTT.

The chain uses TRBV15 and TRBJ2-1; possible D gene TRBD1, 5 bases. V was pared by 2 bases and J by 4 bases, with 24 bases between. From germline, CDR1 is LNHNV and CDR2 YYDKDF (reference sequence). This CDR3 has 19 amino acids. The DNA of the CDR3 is TGTGCCACCAGCAGACCTCCGGACAAGGGCCGCTGGAGTTACAATGAGCAGTTCTTC. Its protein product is CATSRPPDKGRWSYNEQFF. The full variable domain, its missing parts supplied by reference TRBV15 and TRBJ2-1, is DAMVIQNPRYQVTQFGKPVTLSCSQTLNHNVMYWYQQKSSQAPKLLFHYYDKDFNNEADTPDNFQSRRPNTSFCFLDIRSPGLGDTAMYLCATSRPPDKGRWSYNEQFFGPGTRLTVL.

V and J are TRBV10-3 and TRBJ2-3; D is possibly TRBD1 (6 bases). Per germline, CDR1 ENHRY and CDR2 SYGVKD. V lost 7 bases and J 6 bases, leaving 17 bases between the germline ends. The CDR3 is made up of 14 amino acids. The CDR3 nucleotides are TGTGCCATCACCCGGAACAGGGACGGGGATACGCAGTATTTT. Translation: CAITRNRDGDTQYF.